This TCR beta chain was captured in a study of T-cell memory formation after mild COVID-19. Study-wide background: In these data, TCR clusters were largely donor specific.

The study, taken as a whole, reports: Some SARS-CoV-2-responding clones were already detected in memory before infection. Contracting CD4+ clones were located mainly in CM and EM, and CD8+ clones in EMRA.

In regard to this clonotype: Antigen unknown.

5'RACE primed from the constant segment yielded TCR alpha and TCR beta cDNA libraries bearing sample barcodes and UMIs. MiXCR, applied by TCRdb to the 5' RACE reads, yields one record per CDR3 protein. Among a few hundred thousand distinct CDR3 sequences listed, roughly a fifth were seen once. The material sequenced was PBMCs or a T cell subset sorted from them (not recorded which). This receptor was taken from a young man who had mild COVID-19 (a few samples of this study predate the infection). Cell type and time point are not known.

The DNA for the CDR3 is TGTGCCAGCAGTCCAAGCAGTACAGGGATAGGCCAGCCCCAGCATTTT. This encodes CASSPSSTGIGQPQHF. The V and J genes are TRBV12-3 or TRBV12-4 and TRBJ1-5, with D possibly being TRBD1 (6 bases). The CDR3 consists of 16 residues. V dropped 5 bases and J dropped 7 bases, with 21 bases sitting between them.